These T cell receptor beta chains were read from a single sample in a study of T cells after yellow fever vaccination. TCRdb processed the 5' RACE reads anew with MiXCR; each CDR3 protein has one entry. Of 70,000 or so distinct CDR3 sequences in the sample, about 6% are singletons; the top ten hold roughly 2.3%. Sequencing was performed on CD4+ T cells sorted from PBMCs, taken around 16 days after the first yellow fever vaccination. All receptors derive from a man aged 18 to 30 who received the YFV17D yellow fever vaccine. Each CDR3 is given with its conserved first and last residue. D genes are given only for firm matches. Some rows mark clone size as missing; the rest say once, few, many or name a class of expanded clone.

clone size	CDR3 length	V gene	D gene	J gene	CDR3 protein	CDR3 DNA
many	12	TRBV7-2	-	TRBJ1-2	CASSLDGTSYTF	TGTGCCAGCAGCTTAGACGGCACGAGCTACACCTTC
many	13	TRBV6-2/TRBV6-3	-	TRBJ1-1	CASSGRMNTEAFF	TGTGCCAGCAGCGGACGGATGAACACTGAAGCTTTCTTT
many	15	TRBV6-5	TRBD1	TRBJ1-2	CASSRGDRGNYGYTF	TGTGCCAGCAGTAGGGGGGACAGGGGCAACTATGGCTACACCTTC
few	15	TRBV7-3	-	TRBJ2-1	CASSKTGRDDNEQFF	TGTGCCAGCAGTAAAACAGGTCGTGATGACAATGAGCAGTTCTTC
once	13	TRBV20-1	-	TRBJ1-5	CSALRHSNQPQHF	TGCAGTGCTCTAAGACACAGCAATCAGCCCCAGCATTTT
many	14	TRBV5-4	TRBD1	TRBJ2-1	CASSLDRGSREQFF	TGTGCCAGCAGCCTGGACAGGGGAAGTCGTGAGCAGTTCTTC
many	15	TRBV6-5	-	TRBJ2-7	CASRPPAGTSYEQYF	TGTGCCAGCAGGCCTCCGGCAGGGACGTCCTACGAGCAGTACTTC
many	12	TRBV20-1	-	TRBJ2-1	CSASRDSNEQFF	TGCAGTGCTAGTAGGGACTCCAATGAGCAGTTCTTC
-	15	TRBV20-1	TRBD2	TRBJ2-3	CSARLPGGPLNTQYF	TGCAGTGCTAGACTACCGGGGGGGCCTTTGAATACGCAGTATTTT
many	15	TRBV19	-	TRBJ1-1	CASSIGQGGHTEAFF	TGTGCCAGTAGTATAGGGCAGGGAGGGCACACTGAAGCTTTCTTT
many	12	TRBV20-1	TRBD1	TRBJ2-5	CSADRQGETQYF	TGCAGTGCGGATCGACAGGGAGAGACCCAGTACTTC
many	13	TRBV20-1	-	TRBJ2-5	CSARGTPKETQYF	TGCAGTGCTAGAGGGACTCCCAAAGAGACCCAGTACTTC
many	15	TRBV11-2	TRBD2	TRBJ2-3	CASSLDGAGGDTQYF	TGTGCCAGCAGCTTAGACGGAGCGGGGGGGGATACGCAGTATTTT
-	16	TRBV6-2/TRBV6-3	-	TRBJ1-5	CASSYSGPYSNQPQHF	TGTGCCAGCAGTTACTCAGGACCTTATAGCAATCAGCCCCAGCATTTT
many	14	TRBV7-6	-	TRBJ1-4	CASSLAPSDEKLFF	TGTGCCAGCAGCTTAGCCCCATCCGATGAAAAACTGTTTTTT
many	12	TRBV29-1	-	TRBJ1-2	CSCAEVHYGYTF	TGCAGCTGCGCAGAGGTTCACTATGGCTACACCTTC
many	13	TRBV27	-	TRBJ2-5	CASSLSGLKTQYF	TGTGCCAGCAGTTTATCCGGGTTGAAGACCCAGTACTTC
many	16	TRBV7-2	-	TRBJ1-3	CASSLVDGSSGNTIYF	TGTGCCAGCAGCTTAGTGGACGGCAGCTCTGGAAACACCATATATTTT
many	15	TRBV12-5	-	TRBJ2-3	CASGFNSGGTDTQYF	TGTGCTAGTGGTTTTAACTCAGGGGGCACAGATACGCAGTATTTT
many	14	TRBV18	-	TRBJ1-2	CASSPAAESYGYTF	TGTGCCAGCTCACCAGCCGCAGAATCCTATGGCTACACCTTC
many	14	TRBV5-1	-	TRBJ1-1	CASSVQGQNTEAFF	TGCGCCAGCAGCGTGCAGGGGCAGAACACTGAAGCTTTCTTT
many	12	TRBV7-2	-	TRBJ2-1	CASSLALTEQFF	TGTGCCAGCAGCTTAGCCCTGACTGAGCAGTTCTTC
many	15	TRBV7-9	-	TRBJ1-6	CASSLPGQRNSPLHF	TGTGCCAGCAGCCTCCCGGGGCAGAGGAATTCACCCCTCCACTTT
many	17	TRBV3-1	TRBD1	TRBJ1-6	CASSQYRTGIYNSPLHF	TGTGCCAGCAGCCAGTACAGGACAGGGATCTATAATTCACCCCTCCACTTT
many	16	TRBV20-1	TRBD2	TRBJ2-4	CSARDPSGGAHNIQYF	TGCAGTGCTAGAGACCCTAGCGGGGGGGCTCATAACATTCAGTACTTC
-	15	TRBV7-2	TRBD1	TRBJ1-1	CASSLDRGLRTEAFF	TGTGCCAGCAGCTTAGACAGGGGGCTTCGGACTGAAGCTTTCTTT
many	15	TRBV7-7	-	TRBJ2-1	CASSTGGSPYNEQFF	TGTGCTAGCAGCACCGGGGGCTCACCCTACAATGAGCAGTTCTTC
few	13	TRBV5-1	-	TRBJ2-3	CASSLAVSGTQYF	TGCGCCAGCAGCTTGGCCGTGTCGGGTACGCAGTATTTT
-	14	TRBV7-2	-	TRBJ1-6	CASSLEGMDSPLHF	TGTGCCAGCAGCTTAGAAGGGATGGATTCACCCCTCCACTTT
many	14	TRBV28	TRBD2	TRBJ2-5	CASSFSGGSETQYF	TGTGCCAGCAGTTTTTCGGGGGGGTCTGAGACCCAGTACTTC
many	15	TRBV5-1	TRBD2	TRBJ2-2	CASTLSGDGTGELFF	TGCGCCAGCACCCTAAGCGGGGATGGCACCGGGGAGCTGTTTTTT
many	14	TRBV7-2	-	TRBJ1-2	CASSSPGRNYGYTF	TGTGCCAGCAGCTCCCCCGGACGGAACTATGGCTACACCTTC
many	14	TRBV7-2	-	TRBJ1-2	CASSLGSAHYGYTF	TGTGCCAGCAGCTTAGGTTCAGCTCACTATGGCTACACCTTC
many	16	TRBV4-2	TRBD1	TRBJ2-3	CASSLQTGGRTDTQYF	TGTGCCAGCAGCCTCCAAACAGGGGGACGCACAGATACGCAGTATTTT
many	16	TRBV5-1	TRBD2	TRBJ2-5	CASTRASGMIQETQYF	TGCGCCAGCACCAGGGCTAGCGGGATGATACAAGAGACCCAGTACTTC
many	14	TRBV5-1	TRBD1	TRBJ1-4	CASSRDSTNEKLFF	TGCGCCAGCAGCCGGGACAGCACTAATGAAAAACTGTTTTTT
many	17	TRBV4-3	-	TRBJ1-1	CASSQDSGGVRNTEAFF	TGCGCCAGCAGCCAGGACTCGGGGGGGGTTAGGAACACTGAAGCTTTCTTT
-	11	TRBV7-3	-	TRBJ2-1	CASSLGVKQFF	TGTGCCAGCAGCCTTGGGGTAAAGCAGTTCTTC
many	15	TRBV19	TRBD1	TRBJ2-7	CASSTPGTGSYEQYF	TGTGCCAGTAGTACCCCCGGGACAGGTTCCTACGAGCAGTACTTC
many	14	TRBV20-1	-	TRBJ1-1	CSAMLGGGNTEAFF	TGCAGTGCTATGCTGGGCGGGGGGAACACTGAAGCTTTCTTT
-	13	TRBV2	-	TRBJ2-5	CASMGREGETQYF	TGTGCCAGCATGGGACGCGAGGGGGAGACCCAGTACTTC
-	14	TRBV4-1	-	TRBJ2-3	CAMGSGASTDTQYF	TGCGCCATGGGCTCCGGGGCGAGCACAGATACGCAGTATTTT
many	15	TRBV7-9	-	TRBJ2-3	CASSLAGAGRDTQYF	TGTGCCAGCAGCTTAGCGGGGGCCGGTCGGGATACGCAGTATTTT
many	13	TRBV20-1	-	TRBJ2-4	CSARRGLGDIQYF	TGCAGTGCTAGGCGCGGGTTGGGGGACATTCAGTACTTC
many	14	TRBV15	-	TRBJ2-2	CATSRKGYGGELFF	TGTGCCACCAGCAGAAAGGGTTATGGCGGGGAGCTGTTTTTT
many	16	TRBV7-3	-	TRBJ2-1	CASSQAPGSSYNEQFF	TGTGCCAGCAGCCAAGCGCCGGGGAGCTCCTACAATGAGCAGTTCTTC
many	15	TRBV5-1	-	TRBJ2-3	CASSLLGRGTDTQYF	TGCGCCAGCAGCCTCTTGGGACGGGGCACAGATACGCAGTATTTT
many	14	TRBV4-3	-	TRBJ2-1	CASSQDHRDNEQFF	TGCGCCAGCAGCCAAGATCACAGGGACAATGAGCAGTTCTTC
many	16	TRBV7-9	-	TRBJ2-2	CASSSETRANTGELFF	TGTGCCAGCAGCTCAGAAACCAGGGCGAACACCGGGGAGCTGTTTTTT
many	13	TRBV29-1	TRBD1	TRBJ1-2	CSVAPGQGDGYTF	TGCAGCGTTGCGCCGGGACAGGGGGACGGCTACACCTTC
many	14	TRBV12-3/TRBV12-4	-	TRBJ2-5	CASSSQGGGAAQYF	TGTGCCAGCAGTTCCCAGGGAGGGGGGGCGGCCCAGTACTTC
many	16	TRBV6-5	TRBD2	TRBJ2-3	CASSTLTSASTDTQYF	TGTGCCAGCAGCACTCTGACTAGCGCGAGCACAGATACGCAGTATTTT
many	14	TRBV7-2	-	TRBJ1-1	CASTLLGGNTEAFF	TGTGCCAGCACCTTGCTAGGGGGTAACACTGAAGCTTTCTTT
many	15	TRBV7-2	-	TRBJ1-6	CASSLGRAGNSPLHF	TGTGCCAGCAGCTTAGGCAGGGCCGGGAATTCACCCCTCCACTTT
many	13	TRBV7-7	-	TRBJ1-5	CASSLTPNQPQHF	TGTGCTAGCAGCTTAACCCCAAATCAGCCCCAGCATTTT
many	15	TRBV29-1	-	TRBJ2-3	CSVEDHGSLRDTQYF	TGCAGCGTTGAAGATCATGGGTCATTAAGAGATACGCAGTATTTT
many	14	TRBV5-1	TRBD2	TRBJ2-5	CASSLVAGVETQYF	TGCGCCAGCAGCTTGGTAGCGGGGGTGGAGACCCAGTACTTC
many	15	TRBV10-3	-	TRBJ1-4	CATTPQVATNEKLFF	TGTGCCACCACCCCCCAGGTGGCGACTAATGAAAAACTGTTTTTT
many	16	TRBV7-9	-	TRBJ1-2	CASSWGPHRLNYGYTF	TGTGCCAGCAGCTGGGGGCCTCACCGACTTAACTATGGCTACACCTTC